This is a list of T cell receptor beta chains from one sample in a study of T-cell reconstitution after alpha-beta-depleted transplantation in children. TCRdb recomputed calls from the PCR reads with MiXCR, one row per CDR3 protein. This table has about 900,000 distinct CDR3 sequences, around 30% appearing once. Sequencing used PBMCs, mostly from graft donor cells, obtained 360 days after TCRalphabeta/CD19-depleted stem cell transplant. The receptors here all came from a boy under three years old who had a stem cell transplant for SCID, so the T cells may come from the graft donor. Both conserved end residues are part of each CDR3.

CDR3 protein: CASTPDKGWNTEAFF; V gene: TRBV2
CDR3 protein: CASSFYPGQIMNTEAFF; V gene: TRBV5-1
CDR3 protein: CASSFGYSNYGYTF; V gene: TRBV28
CDR3 protein: CASSVVGEAGNTIYF; V gene: TRBV9
CDR3 protein: CASSPTGYVGDTGELFF; V gene: TRBV9
CDR3 protein: CASSSLPGLALDTQYF; V gene: TRBV7-2
CDR3 protein: CASSFGSRDQPQHF; V gene: TRBV7-2
CDR3 protein: CASSLALGVVGETQYF; V gene: TRBV7-2
CDR3 protein: CASSLGTGTDNSPLHF; V gene: TRBV12-3/TRBV12-4
CDR3 protein: CARLSQYMDRDTEAFF; V gene: TRBV2
CDR3 protein: CASSFRENQPQHF; V gene: TRBV5-6
CDR3 protein: CSAVGAGSSGNTIYF; V gene: TRBV20-1
CDR3 protein: CASSSDWQGYEQYF; V gene: TRBV12-3/TRBV12-4